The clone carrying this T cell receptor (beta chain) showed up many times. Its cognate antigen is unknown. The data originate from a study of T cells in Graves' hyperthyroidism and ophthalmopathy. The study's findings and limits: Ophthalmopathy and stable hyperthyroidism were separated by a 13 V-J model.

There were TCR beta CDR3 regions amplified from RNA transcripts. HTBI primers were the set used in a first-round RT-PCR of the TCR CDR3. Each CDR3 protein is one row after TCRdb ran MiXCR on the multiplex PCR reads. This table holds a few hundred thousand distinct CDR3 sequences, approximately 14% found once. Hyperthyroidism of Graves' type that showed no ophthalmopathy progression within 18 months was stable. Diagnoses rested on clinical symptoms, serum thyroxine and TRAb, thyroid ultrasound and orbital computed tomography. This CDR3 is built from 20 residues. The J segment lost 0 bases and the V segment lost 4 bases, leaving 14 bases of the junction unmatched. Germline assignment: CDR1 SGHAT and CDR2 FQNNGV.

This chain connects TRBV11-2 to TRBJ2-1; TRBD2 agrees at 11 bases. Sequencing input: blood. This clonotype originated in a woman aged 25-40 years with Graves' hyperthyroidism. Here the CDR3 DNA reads TGTGCCAGCAGCTCCCGCAGACCGACTAGCGGGGAAACCTCCTACAATGAGCAGTTCTTC. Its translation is CASSSRRPTSGETSYNEQFF.